These 24 T cell receptor beta chains were sequenced from one sample in a study of blood T cell repertoires in COVID-19. The protocol was immunoSEQ multiplex PCR, while the TCRdb copy is restricted to in-frame clones and leaves out a portion. The table has 75,000 to 90,000 clones, 75% to 90% seen once; the top ten hold around 5%. Sequencing was carried out using peripheral blood. The receptor set was obtained from a woman aged 70-85 years with acute or convalescent COVID-19.

The chain employs TRBV4-3 and TRBJ2-1, with 9 bases aligning to TRBD2. Germline CDR1 and CDR2: LGHNA and YSLEER. The CDR3 is 16 residues long. V lost 5 bases to trimming and J lost 7 bases; unmatched junction nucleotides: 12. The chain's CDR3 is CASSIASSGTGNEQFF. CDR3 nucleotides: TGCGCCAGCAGCATCGCTTCTAGCGGGACGGGGAATGAGCAGTTCTTC.

About this clone itself: The same CDR3 also results from other DNA sequences found in this sample. The V gene is TRBV6-5, the J gene TRBJ1-2; unclear D gene. Germline lookup yields CDR1 MNHEY and CDR2 SVGAGI. The V end lost 6 bases, the J end lost 2 bases, and 10 bases lay between the germline ends. The CDR3 has 13 amino acids. The CDR3: CASSYPGNYGYTF. Here the CDR3 DNA reads TGTGCCAGCAGCTATCCGGGGAACTATGGCTACACCTTC.

This clone was recorded once. CDR3 in amino acids: CASSSSRQRENYGYTF. The CDR3, as DNA: TGTGCCAGCAGTTCATCCAGGCAGAGGGAGAACTATGGCTACACCTTC. The rearrangement links TRBV6-2 or TRBV6-3 to TRBJ1-2, with no clear D. The V end lost 4 bases, the J end lost 2 bases, and 17 bases lay between the germline ends. The CDR3 length is 16 residues. The germline V gene has CDR1 MNHEY and CDR2 SVGEGT.

The chain combines TRBV5-1 with TRBJ2-4; tentative D call: TRBD2 (6 bases). The germline V and J ends were trimmed by 0 bases and 7 bases, with 14 bases remaining between them. CDR3 length equals 15 residues. Germline values: CDR1 SGHRS, CDR2 YFSETQ. The chain's CDR3 is CASSLDLFGGNIQYF. The CDR3 DNA reads TGCGCCAGCAGCTTGGATCTGTTCGGGGGTAACATTCAGTACTTC.

This clone has a handful of counts. V and J are TRBV14 and TRBJ1-2, with D possibly matching TRBD1 (6 bases). Germline V CDR1 and CDR2: SGHDN, FVKESK. V was trimmed by 0 bases and J by 7 bases, leaving 9 bases between them. This CDR3 spans 13 amino acids. The CDR3 coding sequence is TGTGCCAGCAGCCAAGAAACAGGGTTTGGCTACACCTTC. It codes for CASSQETGFGYTF.

Comment on this clone: One junction end does not reproduce the germline sequence, and a read error may be involved. V gene TRBV7-9 combines with J gene TRBJ1-4, with a tentative D call TRBD1 (6 bases). This CDR3 comprises 14 residues. Germline V lookup: CDR1 SEHNR, CDR2 FQNEAQ (reference sequence). Here the CDR3 reads CASSKRGPDEKPFF. The CDR3, as DNA: TGTGCCAGCAGCAAGCGGGGGCCGGATGAAAAACCGTTTTTT.

The rearrangement uses TRBV12-3 or TRBV12-4 and TRBJ2-7; 8 nucleotides agree with TRBD1. Losses at the gene ends were 5 bases for V and 4 bases for J; bases not matched to a gene: 4. The CDR3 is 13 residues long. CDR3 in amino acids: CASSRDRKYEQYF. CDR3 bases: TGTGCCAGCAGTCGGGACAGGAAATACGAGCAGTACTTC.

The chain couples TRBV6-1 to TRBJ1-2; TRBD1 aligns across 8 bases. The CDR3 runs 16 residues. J lost 1 base, V lost 2 bases, and 6 bases had no gene match. CDR1 is MNHNS and CDR2 is SASEGT in the germline V gene. The CDR3 DNA is TGTGCCAGCAGTGAAAAAGGACAGGGAGTTAACTATGGCTACACCTTC. It codes for CASSEKGQGVNYGYTF.

The V gene is TRBV9, the J gene TRBJ2-2; weak D call: TRBD1 (7 bases). The CDR3 sequence is 16 residues long. Trimming took 2 bases from V and 4 from J, leaving 15 bases between them. CDR1 and CDR2 (germline): SGDLS, YYNGEE. The CDR3 DNA reads as TGTGCCAGCAGCGTGCAGGGGGGATTGCGCACCGGGGAGCTGTTTTTT. This gives the protein CASSVQGGLRTGELFF. The full variable domain, rest sourced from reference TRBV9 and TRBJ2-2, is DSGVTQTPKHLITATGQRVTLRCSPRSGDLSVYWYQQSLDQGLQFLIQYYNGEERAKGNILERFSAQQFPDLHSELNLSSLELGDSALYFCASSVQGGLRTGELFFGEGSRLTVL.

The CDR3 spells CASSPPVYGTSGYNEQFF. CDR3 coding DNA: TGTGCCAGCTCACCACCGGTTTATGGGACTAGCGGATACAATGAGCAGTTCTTC. The chain has TRBV18 and TRBJ2-1, with 11 bases aligning to TRBD2. Germline values: CDR1 KGHSH, CDR2 LQKENI. V shed 0 bases, J shed 4 bases, and the junction held 8 bases outside the gene matches. The CDR3 has 18 residues.

This chain links TRBV19 with TRBJ1-1; D is perhaps TRBD1 (6 bases). Trimming took 5 bases from V and 5 from J, leaving 12 bases between them. Germline-derived CDR1 and CDR2 are LNHDA and SQIVND (reference sequence). The CDR3 extends over 13 amino acids. Here the CDR3 reads CASSVTGNTEAFF. The CDR3 coding sequence is TGTGCCAGTAGTGTTACAGGGAATACTGAAGCTTTCTTT.

The genes are TRBV19 and TRBJ1-2, with 7 bases matching TRBD1. Per the germline V gene, CDR1 is LNHDA and CDR2 is SQIVND (reference sequence). V gave up 5 bases and J gave up 8 bases; unmatched junction bases: 11. The CDR3 totals 14 residues. CDR3 amino acids: CASSEGAGSYGYTF. CDR3 DNA: TGTGCCAGTAGTGAGGGGGCGGGGAGTTACGGCTACACCTTC.

This sequence joins TRBV11-3 and TRBJ1-1; perhaps TRBD1 as D (6 bases). The CDR3 loop spans 14 amino acids. Germline CDR1 SGHNT, CDR2 YENEEA. The ends were cut back, 4 bases at V and 2 bases at J, with 11 bases in the middle. CDR3 region: CASSYQGFNTEAFF. In DNA, the CDR3 is TGTGCCAGCAGCTACCAGGGGTTCAACACTGAAGCTTTCTTT.

The rearrangement links TRBV7-8 to TRBJ1-1; 8 bases fit TRBD1. CDR1 SGHVS and CDR2 FQNEAQ come from the germline V gene. CDR3 length equals 15 residues. After removal of 4 bases from V and 4 bases from J, the junction contained 8 bases not matched to a gene. For the CDR3, the DNA is TGTGCCAGCAGCTCTAGGACAGGGATGGGCACTGAAGCTTTCTTT. Translation: CASSSRTGMGTEAFF. Complete variable domain (other parts from reference TRBV7-8 and TRBJ1-1): GAGVSQSPRYKVAKRGQDVALRCDPISGHVSLFWYQQALGQGPEFLTYFQNEAQLDKSGLPSDRFFAERPEGSVSTLKIQRTQQEDSAVYLCASSSRTGMGTEAFFGQGTRLTVV.

This clone was found a few times. The chain is built from TRBV7-8 and TRBJ2-1; TRBD2 aligns across 16 bases. Trimming at V came to 5 bases and at J to 9 bases, leaving 10 bases not matched to a gene. The CDR3 totals 17 residues. Germline V gene data show CDR1 as SGHVS and CDR2 as FQNEAQ. The CDR3 sequence: CASSRAGLAGGPGEQFF. The CDR3 nucleotides read TGTGCCAGCAGCCGAGCGGGACTAGCGGGGGGGCCTGGTGAGCAGTTCTTC. Variable domain in full (rest from reference TRBV7-8 and TRBJ2-1): GAGVSQSPRYKVAKRGQDVALRCDPISGHVSLFWYQQALGQGPEFLTYFQNEAQLDKSGLPSDRFFAERPEGSVSTLKIQRTQQEDSAVYLCASSRAGLAGGPGEQFFGPGTRLTVL.

This chain joins TRBV7-9 and TRBJ1-1; D gene ambiguous. Deletions cut 5 bases from V and 0 bases from J, with 7 bases between. Germline V gene data show CDR1 as SEHNR and CDR2 as FQNEAQ (reference sequence). The CDR3 is made up of 13 amino acids. The CDR3 nucleotides are TGTGCCAGCAGCCCAACTATGAACACTGAAGCTTTCTTT. The encoded protein is CASSPTMNTEAFF. Together with reference TRBV7-9 and TRBJ1-1, the CDR3 gives the full variable domain: DTGVSQNPRHKITKRGQNVTFRCDPISEHNRLYWYRQTLGQGPEFLTYFQNEAQLEKSRLLSDRFSAERPKGSFSTLEIQRTEQGDSAMYLCASSPTMNTEAFFGQGTRLTVV.

This chain links TRBV5-6 with TRBJ2-3; D remains unclear. Trimming shortened V by 2 bases and J by 3 bases, and 4 bases separated the two germline ends. Germline V gene data show CDR1 as SGHDT and CDR2 as YYEEEE. The CDR3 consists of 12 residues. The CDR3 bases are TGTGCCAGCAGCTTCGGTACAGATACGCAGTATTTT. Translating gives CASSFGTDTQYF.

The J gene is TRBJ1-6, the V gene TRBV4-1; TRBD1 matches 9 bases. Germline V lookup: CDR1 MGHRA, CDR2 YSYEKL. Trimming at V came to 3 bases and at J to 6 bases, leaving 6 bases not matched to a gene. CDR3 size: 16 residues. The CDR3 here is CASSQGQGAINSPLHF. DNA for the CDR3: TGCGCCAGCAGCCAGGGACAGGGTGCGATTAATTCACCCCTCCACTTT.

J is TRBJ2-7 and V is TRBV12-3 or TRBV12-4; D possibly corresponds to TRBD1 (5 bases). This CDR3 is 11 amino acids long. V gave up 2 bases and J gave up 6 bases, with 5 bases separating them. The CDR3 DNA reads TGTGCCAGCAGTTTAAGGGGCGAGCAGTACTTC. This encodes CASSLRGEQYF.

The V call is TRBV7-2, the J call TRBJ2-3; 7 bases fit TRBD2. With 1 base clipped from V and 9 bases from J, the junction kept 10 bases outside the gene matches. In germline, CDR1 is SGHTA, CDR2 FQGNSA. The CDR3 spans 15 residues. CDR3 coding DNA: TGTGCCAGCAGCTTAGAATCGGGGGGTCGGTGGACGCAGTATTTT. Its protein product is CASSLESGGRWTQYF.

V is TRBV10-1 and J is TRBJ1-3, with D hard to call. CDR1 WNHNN and CDR2 SYGVQD come from the germline V gene (reference sequence). V shed 9 bases and J shed 4 bases, with 10 bases lying between them. CDR3 length: 12 amino acids. The CDR3 sequence is CASVEVGNTIYF. The CDR3 nucleotides are TGCGCCAGTGTGGAGGTCGGAAACACCATATATTTT.

The chain recombines TRBV7-3 with TRBJ2-7, with 9 bases that match TRBD2. Unmatched junction bases numbered 9, after V lost 1 base and J lost 5 bases. The germline CDR1 and CDR2 sequences are SGHTA and FQGTGA. This CDR3 spans 16 amino acids. In nucleotides, the CDR3 is TGTGCCAGCAGCTTAATCGGCGGGGGGGCCGCCCACGAGCAGTACTTC. Translated, it gives CASSLIGGGAAHEQYF.

This clone was counted a few times. This chain uses TRBV10-3 with TRBJ1-1, with D perhaps matching TRBD1 (6 bases). Trimming shortened V by 4 bases and J by 1 base, and 10 bases separated the two germline ends. The CDR3 has 14 residues. CDR1 is ENHRY and CDR2 is SYGVKD in the germline V gene. DNA for the CDR3: TGTGCCATCAGTGGTGGGACATGGAACACTGAAGCTTTCTTT. Translating it yields CAISGGTWNTEAFF.

The V call is TRBV7-2, the J call TRBJ2-7, with 7 nucleotides matching TRBD2. Germline CDR1 SGHTA, CDR2 FQGNSA. The CDR3 is 15 amino acids. Trimming removed 2 bases from V and 0 bases from J; junction bases left unmatched: 4. The DNA of the CDR3 is TGTGCCAGCAGCTTATTCGGCGGGAGCTCCTACGAGCAGTACTTC. Translation gives CASSLFGGSSYEQYF. Full variable domain (remainder filled in from reference TRBV7-2 and TRBJ2-7): GAGVSQSPSNKVTEKGKDVELRCDPISGHTALYWYRQSLGQGLEFLIYFQGNSAPDKSGLPSDRFSAERTGGSVSTLTIQRTQQEDSAVYLCASSLFGGSSYEQYFGPGTRLTVT.